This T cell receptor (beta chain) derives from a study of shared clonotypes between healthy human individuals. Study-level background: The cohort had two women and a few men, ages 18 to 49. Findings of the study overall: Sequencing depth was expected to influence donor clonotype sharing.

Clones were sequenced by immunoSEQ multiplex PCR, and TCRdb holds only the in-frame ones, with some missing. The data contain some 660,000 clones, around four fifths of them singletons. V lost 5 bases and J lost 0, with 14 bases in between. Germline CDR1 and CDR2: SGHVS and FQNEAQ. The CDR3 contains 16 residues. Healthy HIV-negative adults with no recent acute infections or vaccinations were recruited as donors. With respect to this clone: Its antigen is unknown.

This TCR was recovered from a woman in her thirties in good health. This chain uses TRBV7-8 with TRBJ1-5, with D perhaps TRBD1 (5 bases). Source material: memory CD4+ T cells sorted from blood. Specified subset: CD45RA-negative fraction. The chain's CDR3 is CASSPEGFTSNQPQHF. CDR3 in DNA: TGTGCCAGCAGCCCAGAGGGGTTCACTAGCAATCAGCCCCAGCATTTT.